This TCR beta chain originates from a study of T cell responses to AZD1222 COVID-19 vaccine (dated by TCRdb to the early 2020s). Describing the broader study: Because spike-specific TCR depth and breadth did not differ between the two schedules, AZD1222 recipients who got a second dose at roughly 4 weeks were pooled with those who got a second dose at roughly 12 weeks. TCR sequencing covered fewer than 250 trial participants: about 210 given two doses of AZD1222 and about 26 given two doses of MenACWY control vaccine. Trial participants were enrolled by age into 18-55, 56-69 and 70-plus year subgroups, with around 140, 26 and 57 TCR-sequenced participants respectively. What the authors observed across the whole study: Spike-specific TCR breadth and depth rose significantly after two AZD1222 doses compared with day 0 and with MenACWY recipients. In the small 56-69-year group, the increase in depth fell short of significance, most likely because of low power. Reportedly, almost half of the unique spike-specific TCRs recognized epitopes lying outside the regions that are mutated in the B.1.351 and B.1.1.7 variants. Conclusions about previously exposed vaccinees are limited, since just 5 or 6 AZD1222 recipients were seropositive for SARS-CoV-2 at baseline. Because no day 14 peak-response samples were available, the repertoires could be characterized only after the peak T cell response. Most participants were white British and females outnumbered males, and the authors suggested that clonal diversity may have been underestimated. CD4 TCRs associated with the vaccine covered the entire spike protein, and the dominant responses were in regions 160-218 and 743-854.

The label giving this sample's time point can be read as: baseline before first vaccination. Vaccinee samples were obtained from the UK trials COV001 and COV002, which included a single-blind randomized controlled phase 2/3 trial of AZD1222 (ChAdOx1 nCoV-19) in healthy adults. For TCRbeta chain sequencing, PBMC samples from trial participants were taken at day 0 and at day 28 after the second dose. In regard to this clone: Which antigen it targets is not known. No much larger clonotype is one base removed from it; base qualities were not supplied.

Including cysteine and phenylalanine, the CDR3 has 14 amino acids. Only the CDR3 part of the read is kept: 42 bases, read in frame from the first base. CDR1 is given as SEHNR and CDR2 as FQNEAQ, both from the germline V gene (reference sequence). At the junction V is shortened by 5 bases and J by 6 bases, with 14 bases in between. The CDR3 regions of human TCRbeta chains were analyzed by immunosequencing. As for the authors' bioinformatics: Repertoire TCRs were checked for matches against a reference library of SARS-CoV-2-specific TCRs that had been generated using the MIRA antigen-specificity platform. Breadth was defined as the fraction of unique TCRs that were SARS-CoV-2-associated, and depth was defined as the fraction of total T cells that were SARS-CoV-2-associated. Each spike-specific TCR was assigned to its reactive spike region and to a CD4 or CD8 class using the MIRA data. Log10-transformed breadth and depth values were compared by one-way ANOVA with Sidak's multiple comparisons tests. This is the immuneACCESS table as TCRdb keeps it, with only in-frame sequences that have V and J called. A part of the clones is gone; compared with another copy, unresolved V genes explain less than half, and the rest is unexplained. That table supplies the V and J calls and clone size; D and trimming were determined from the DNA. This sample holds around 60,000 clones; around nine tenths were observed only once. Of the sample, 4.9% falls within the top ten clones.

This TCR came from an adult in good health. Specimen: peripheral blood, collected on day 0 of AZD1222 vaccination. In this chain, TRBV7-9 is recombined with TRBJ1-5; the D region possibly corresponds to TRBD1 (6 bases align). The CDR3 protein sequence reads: CASSPSRGTQPQHF. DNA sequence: TGTGCCAGCAGCCCTAGCAGGGGCACTCAGCCCCAGCATTTT.